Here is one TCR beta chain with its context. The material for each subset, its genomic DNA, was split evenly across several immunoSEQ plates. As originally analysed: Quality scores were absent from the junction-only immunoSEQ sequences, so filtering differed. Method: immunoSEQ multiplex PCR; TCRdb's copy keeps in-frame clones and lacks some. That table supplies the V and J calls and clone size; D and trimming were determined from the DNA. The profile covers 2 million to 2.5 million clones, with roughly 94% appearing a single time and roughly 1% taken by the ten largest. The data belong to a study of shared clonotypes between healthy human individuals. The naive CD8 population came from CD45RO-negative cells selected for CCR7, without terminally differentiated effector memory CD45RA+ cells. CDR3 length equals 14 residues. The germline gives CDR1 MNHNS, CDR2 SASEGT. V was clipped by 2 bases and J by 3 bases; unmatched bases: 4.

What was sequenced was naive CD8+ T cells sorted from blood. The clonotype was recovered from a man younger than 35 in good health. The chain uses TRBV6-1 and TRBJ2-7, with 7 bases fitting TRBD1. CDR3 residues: CASSEIGQDYEQYF. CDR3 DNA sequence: TGTGCCAGCAGTGAAATTGGACAGGACTACGAGCAGTACTTC.